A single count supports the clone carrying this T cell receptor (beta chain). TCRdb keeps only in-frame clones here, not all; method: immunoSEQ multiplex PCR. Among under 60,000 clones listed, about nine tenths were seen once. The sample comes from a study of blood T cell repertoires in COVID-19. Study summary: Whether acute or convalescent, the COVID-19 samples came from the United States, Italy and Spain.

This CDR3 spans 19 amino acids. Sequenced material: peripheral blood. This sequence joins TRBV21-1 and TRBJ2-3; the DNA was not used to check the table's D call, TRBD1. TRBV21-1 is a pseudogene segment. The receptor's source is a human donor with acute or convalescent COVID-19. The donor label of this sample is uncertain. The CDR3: CASSNQTGETGGAADTQYF. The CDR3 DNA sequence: TGTGCCAGCAGCAACCAGACGGGTGAGACAGGCGGAGCAGCTGATACGCAGTATTTT.